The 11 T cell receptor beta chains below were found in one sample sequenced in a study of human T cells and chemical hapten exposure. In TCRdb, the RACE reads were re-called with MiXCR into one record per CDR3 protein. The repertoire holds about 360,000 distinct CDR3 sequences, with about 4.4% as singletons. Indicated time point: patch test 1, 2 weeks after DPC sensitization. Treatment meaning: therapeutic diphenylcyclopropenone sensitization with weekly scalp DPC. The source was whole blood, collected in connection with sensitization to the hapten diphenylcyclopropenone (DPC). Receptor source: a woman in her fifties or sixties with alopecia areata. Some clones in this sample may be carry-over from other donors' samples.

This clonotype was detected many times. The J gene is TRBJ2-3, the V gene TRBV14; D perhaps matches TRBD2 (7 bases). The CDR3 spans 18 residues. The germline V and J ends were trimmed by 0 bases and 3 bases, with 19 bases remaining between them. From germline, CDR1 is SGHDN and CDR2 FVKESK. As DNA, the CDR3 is TGTGCCAGCAGCCAAGAAGGGGGGGTCAGCCCCTGGACAGATACGCAGTATTTT. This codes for CASSQEGGVSPWTDTQYF.

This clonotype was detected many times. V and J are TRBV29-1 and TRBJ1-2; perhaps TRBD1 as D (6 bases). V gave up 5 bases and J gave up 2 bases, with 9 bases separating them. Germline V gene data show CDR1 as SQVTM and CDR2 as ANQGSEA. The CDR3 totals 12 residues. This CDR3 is CSVHGQNYGYTF. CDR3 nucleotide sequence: TGCAGCGTTCACGGACAGAACTATGGCTACACCTTC.

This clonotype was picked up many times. CDR3 loop: CASSSAANTEAFF. The CDR3 bases are TGTGCCAGCAGCAGCGCTGCGAACACTGAAGCTTTCTTT. This sequence joins TRBV7-7 and TRBJ1-1, with no clear D. The germline V gene encodes CDR1 SSHAT and CDR2 FNYEAQ (reference sequence). V was shortened by 5 bases and J by 1 base, with 8 bases between the two germline ends. The length of the CDR3 is 13 residues.

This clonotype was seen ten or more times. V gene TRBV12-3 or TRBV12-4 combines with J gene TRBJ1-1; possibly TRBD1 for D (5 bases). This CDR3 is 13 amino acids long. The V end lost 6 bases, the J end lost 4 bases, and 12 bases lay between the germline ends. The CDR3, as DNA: TGTGCCAGCAGGTATGACAGCGGCACTGAAGCTTTCTTT. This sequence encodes CASRYDSGTEAFF.

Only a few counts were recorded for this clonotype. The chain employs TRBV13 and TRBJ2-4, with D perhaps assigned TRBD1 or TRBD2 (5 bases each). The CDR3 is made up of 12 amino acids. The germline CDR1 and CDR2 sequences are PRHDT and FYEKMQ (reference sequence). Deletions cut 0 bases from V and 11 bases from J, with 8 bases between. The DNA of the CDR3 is TGTGCCAGCAGCTTAGGCAGGGAGTTTCAGTACTTC. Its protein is CASSLGREFQYF.

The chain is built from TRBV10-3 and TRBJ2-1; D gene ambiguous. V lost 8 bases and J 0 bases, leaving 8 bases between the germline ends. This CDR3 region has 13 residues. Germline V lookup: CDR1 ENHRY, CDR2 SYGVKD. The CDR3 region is CAIAASSYNEQFF. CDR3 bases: TGTGCCATCGCGGCGAGCTCCTACAATGAGCAGTTCTTC.

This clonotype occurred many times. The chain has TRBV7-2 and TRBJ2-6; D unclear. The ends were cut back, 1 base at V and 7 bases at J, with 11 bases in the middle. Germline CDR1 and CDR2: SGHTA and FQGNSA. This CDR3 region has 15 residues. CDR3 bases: TGTGCCAGCAGCTTAGGGCCGGTTCGCGCCAACGTCCTGACTTTC. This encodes CASSLGPVRANVLTF. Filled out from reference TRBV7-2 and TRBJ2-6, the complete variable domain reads GAGVSQSPSNKVTEKGKDVELRCDPISGHTALYWYRQSLGQGLEFLIYFQGNSAPDKSGLPSDRFSAERTGGSVSTLTIQRTQQEDSAVYLCASSLGPVRANVLTFGAGSRLTVL.

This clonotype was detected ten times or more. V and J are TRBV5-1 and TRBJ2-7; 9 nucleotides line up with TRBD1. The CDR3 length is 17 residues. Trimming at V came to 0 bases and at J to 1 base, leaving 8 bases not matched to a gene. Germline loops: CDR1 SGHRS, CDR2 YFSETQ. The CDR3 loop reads CASSLEPTGGVSYEQYF. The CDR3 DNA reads TGCGCCAGCAGCTTGGAGCCTACAGGGGGCGTATCCTACGAGCAGTACTTC.

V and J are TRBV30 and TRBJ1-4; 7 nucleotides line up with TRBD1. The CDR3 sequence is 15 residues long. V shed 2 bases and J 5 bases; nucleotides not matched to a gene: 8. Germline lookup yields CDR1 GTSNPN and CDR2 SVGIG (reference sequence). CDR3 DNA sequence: TGTGCCTGGAGTCCGGGACAGACCTTAAATGAAAAACTGTTTTTT. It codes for CAWSPGQTLNEKLFF.

The CDR3 bases are TGTGCCAGCAGCTCGGGGGCGGCTGAAGCTTTCTTT. Its translation: CASSSGAAEAFF. The rearrangement joins TRBV7-9 to TRBJ1-1; weak D call: TRBD1 (6 bases). V was shortened by 4 bases and J by 6 bases, with 9 bases between the two germline ends. Germline CDR1 SEHNR, CDR2 FQNEAQ (reference sequence). This CDR3 region has 12 residues.

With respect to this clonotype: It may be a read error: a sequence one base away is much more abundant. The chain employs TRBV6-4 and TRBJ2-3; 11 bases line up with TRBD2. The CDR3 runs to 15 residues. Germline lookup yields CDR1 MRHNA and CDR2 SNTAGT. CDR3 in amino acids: CASSTSGRLTDTQFF. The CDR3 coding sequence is TGTGCCAGCAGTACTAGCGGGAGATTAACAGATACGCAGTTTTTT.